Shown below are 20 T cell receptor beta chains from a single sample sequenced in a study of cytomegalovirus exposure and HLA in healthy donors. The study ran its PCR with 60 Vbeta and 13 Jbeta primers. Some clones are missing from TCRdb's copy, which holds only in-frame ones; the method was immunoSEQ multiplex PCR. The table has approximately 130,000 clones, 70% to 85% seen once. Sequenced material: PBMCs. Receptors were obtained from a man aged 50-60 years in good health and CMV-seronegative.

The chain links TRBV5-1 to TRBJ1-1, with a tentative D call TRBD1 (5 bases). The CDR3 extends over 13 amino acids. Per the germline V gene, CDR1 is SGHRS and CDR2 is YFSETQ. Trimming took 7 bases from V and 3 from J, leaving 13 bases between them. CDR3 region: CASGSLGHTEAFF. The CDR3 DNA reads TGCGCCAGCGGTAGCTTGGGGCACACTGAAGCTTTCTTT.

In DNA form, the CDR3 reads TGCGCCAGCAGCCAAGGGTCAGGGGCCGGATACGAGCAGTACTTC. Residues: CASSQGSGAGYEQYF. The chain employs TRBV4-1 and TRBJ2-5, with a weak D call TRBD1 (6 bases). The end of the DNA is better explained by TRBJ2-7, so the J call may be wrong. Germline CDR1 reads MGHRA; CDR2 reads YSYEKL. The CDR3 loop spans 15 amino acids.

This clone was seen once. The chain employs TRBV19 and TRBJ1-2, with D possibly being TRBD1 (6 bases). V lost 5 bases to trimming and J lost 7 bases, with 26 bases between them. Germline V lookup: CDR1 LNHDA, CDR2 SQIVND (reference sequence). The CDR3 is made up of 17 amino acids. The CDR3 is CASSSILTGPGQTGYTF. The CDR3 coding sequence is TGTGCCAGTAGTTCCATCCTAACAGGGCCCGGACAGACTGGCTACACCTTC.

The chain recombines TRBV21-1 with TRBJ1-1; TRBD1, the table's D call, was not compared with the DNA. TRBV21-1 is a pseudogene locus. This CDR3 is built from 18 residues. CDR3 DNA sequence: TGTGCCAGCAGCAAAGGGAGAGGTGACAGGGAGCAACACACTGAAGCTTTCTTT. Its translation: CASSKGRGDREQHTEAFF.

The V call is TRBV6-1, the J call TRBJ2-3; 11 bases are a match to TRBD1. The CDR3 has 14 residues. J was trimmed by 9 bases and V by 3 bases; bases with no gene match: 5. The germline V gene has CDR1 MNHNS and CDR2 SASEGT. CDR3 amino acids: CASSEDRGRGTQYF. CDR3 DNA: TGTGCCAGCAGTGAGGACAGGGGGCGAGGGACGCAGTATTTT.

About this clone itself: An end of the junction differs from the germline gene, which may be a read error. The same CDR3 can be traced to other DNA sequences in this sample. J is TRBJ1-6 and V is TRBV5-6, with D uncertain. The CDR3 loop spans 13 amino acids. Germline V gene sequence: CDR1 SGHDT, CDR2 YYEEEE. CDR3 DNA sequence: TGTGCCAGCAGCTTGTGGGCCAATTCCCCCCTCCACTTT. Translating it yields CASSLWANSPLHF.

The V call is TRBV5-1, the J call TRBJ2-2; TRBD1 matches 7 bases. The CDR3 contains 15 residues. Germline CDR1 reads SGHRS; CDR2 reads YFSETQ. The trim removed 7 bases at V and 6 bases at J, leaving 12 bases unmatched. CDR3 protein: CASSDREQIPGELFF. In DNA, the CDR3 is TGCGCCAGCTCTGACAGGGAGCAAATACCCGGGGAGCTGTTTTTT.

The J gene is TRBJ2-1, the V gene TRBV29-1; 7 bases fit TRBD1. V trimming: 5 bases; J trimming: 6 bases; junction bases outside the gene matches: 13. In germline, CDR1 is SQVTM, CDR2 ANQGSEA. This CDR3 region has 15 residues. CDR3 bases: TGCAGCGTTCAAAGACCGGGACAGCACTCCAATGAGCAGTTCTTC. This translates into CSVQRPGQHSNEQFF.

V gene TRBV10-1 combines with J gene TRBJ1-6; D gene uncertain. V was cut by 4 bases and J by 9 bases, with 13 bases left in between. Looked up from germline, CDR1 is WNHNN and CDR2 is SYGVQD (reference sequence). The CDR3 totals 14 residues. Here the CDR3 DNA reads TGCGCCAGCAGTGGGCACAGTAGGCTTTCACCCCTCCACTTT. It yields the protein CASSGHSRLSPLHF.

The chain recombines TRBV7-9 with TRBJ2-3, with D possibly being TRBD2 (5 bases). The V end was cut by 8 bases, the J end by 0 bases, with 9 bases between. The CDR3 has 13 amino acids. Germline values: CDR1 SEHNR, CDR2 FQNEAQ (reference sequence). CDR3 in amino acids: CASVGESTDTQYF. CDR3 in DNA: TGTGCCAGCGTCGGGGAAAGCACAGATACGCAGTATTTT.

The chain joins TRBV5-8 to TRBJ1-6, with D perhaps matching TRBD1 (5 bases). V lost 3 bases and J lost 9, with 10 bases in between. Germline loops: CDR1 SGHTS, CDR2 YDEGEE. CDR3 length: 13 residues. The CDR3 bases are TGTGCCAGCAGCTGGGGGGTGGGTTCACCCCTCCACTTT. Amino acid sequence: CASSWGVGSPLHF.

The chain links TRBV6-5 to TRBJ2-2, with D maybe TRBD2 (6 bases). The CDR3 spans 15 residues. Trimming left V 5 bases short and J 8 bases short, with 18 bases between. Per the germline V gene, CDR1 is MNHEY and CDR2 is SVGAGI. The CDR3 region has the DNA TGTGCCAGCAGTAGATCCCTAGCGAACCAGGGGGAGCTGTTTTTT. Translation gives CASSRSLANQGELFF.

The genes are TRBV7-3 and TRBJ2-7, with TRBD2 identical over 10 bases. V shed 5 bases, J shed 2 bases, and the junction held 6 bases outside the gene matches. Germline-derived CDR1 and CDR2 are SGHTA and FQGTGA. The CDR3 has 15 residues. CDR3 bases: TGTGCCAGCAGCCTAGGACTAGCGGACACCTACGAGCAGTACTTC. The encoded protein is CASSLGLADTYEQYF.

V gene TRBV27 combines with J gene TRBJ2-2, with 8 bases lining up with TRBD1. V lost 6 bases and J lost 7; bases outside the gene matches: 7. Germline V gives CDR1 MNHEY, CDR2 SMNVEV (reference sequence). The CDR3 is 14 amino acids. This CDR3 reads CASSNGQGLGELFF. The CDR3 nucleotides read TGTGCCAGCAGCAATGGACAGGGACTCGGGGAGCTGTTTTTT.

The chain couples TRBV29-1 to TRBJ2-5; 8 nucleotides line up with TRBD2. CDR3 length equals 14 residues. Germline CDR1 SQVTM, CDR2 ANQGSEA. The J segment lost 5 bases and the V segment lost 4 bases, leaving 9 bases of the junction unmatched. The CDR3: CSVGGGGIVETQYF. CDR3 bases: TGCAGCGTTGGGGGCGGGGGGATTGTGGAGACCCAGTACTTC.

J is TRBJ2-3 and V is TRBV9; D is possibly TRBD1 (5 bases). V dropped 0 bases and J dropped 4 bases, with 12 bases sitting between them. The germline V gene has CDR1 SGDLS and CDR2 YYNGEE. This CDR3 has 15 amino acids. The CDR3 DNA reads as TGTGCCAGCAGCGTAGCTGGGGCTCGGGCAGATACGCAGTATTTT. Protein sequence: CASSVAGARADTQYF.

This chain uses TRBV6-5 with TRBJ2-7; TRBD2 matches 7 bases. The germline V gene has CDR1 MNHEY and CDR2 SVGAGI. The CDR3 is made up of 15 amino acids. The junction had 7 bases not matched to a gene; V was cut back by 2 bases and J by 3 bases. The DNA of the CDR3 is TGTGCCAGCAGTTACCGGGGAGGGACTCTCTACGAGCAGTACTTC. Residues: CASSYRGGTLYEQYF.

This sequence joins TRBV6-5 and TRBJ2-3; no firm D call. Germline lookup yields CDR1 MNHEY and CDR2 SVGAGI. The ends were cut back, 8 bases at V and 1 base at J, with 4 bases in the middle. The CDR3 extends over 11 amino acids. The CDR3 DNA sequence: TGTGCCAGCGGGCGCACAGATACGCAGTATTTT. This sequence encodes CASGRTDTQYF.

This chain uses TRBV5-6 with TRBJ1-5; D call uncertain. CDR3 size: 16 residues. CDR1 and CDR2 (germline): SGHDT, YYEEEE. V was shortened by 0 bases and J by 3 bases, with 13 bases between the two germline ends. This chain's CDR3 is CASSLGGVPLNQPQHF. DNA for the CDR3: TGTGCCAGCAGCTTGGGCGGAGTCCCGCTCAATCAGCCCCAGCATTTT.

The gene calls are TRBV29-1 and TRBJ2-3; 7 bases align to TRBD2. Trimming removed 7 bases from V and 0 bases from J; junction bases left unmatched: 4. The CDR3 runs 13 residues. Per germline, CDR1 SQVTM and CDR2 ANQGSEA. The CDR3 sequence is CSARGVSTDTQYF. The CDR3 DNA is TGCAGCGCCCGGGGGGTCAGCACAGATACGCAGTATTTT.